One and the same sample provided the 22 T cell receptor beta chains below, sequenced in a study of cytomegalovirus exposure and HLA in healthy donors. PCR primers comprised 60 Vbeta and 13 Jbeta primers. Some clones are missing from TCRdb's copy, which holds only in-frame ones; the method was immunoSEQ multiplex PCR. Altogether roughly 120,000 clones are present, about 76% being singletons, with the ten largest covering about 13%. The sequencing sample was made of PBMCs. Source of these receptors: an older woman in good health and CMV-seropositive.

The chain uses TRBV27 and TRBJ2-1; 14 nucleotides align to TRBD2. J lost 6 bases, V lost 8 bases, and 0 bases had no gene match. Germline values: CDR1 MNHEY, CDR2 SMNVEV (reference sequence). The CDR3 length is 13 residues. The CDR3, as DNA: TGTGCCAGCGGGACTAGCGGGAGCAATGAGCAGTTCTTC. This gives the protein CASGTSGSNEQFF.

The chain couples TRBV19 to TRBJ1-2; 7 positions match TRBD1. The germline V gene encodes CDR1 LNHDA and CDR2 SQIVND (reference sequence). The CDR3 contains 13 residues. The trim removed 6 bases at V and 4 bases at J, leaving 5 bases unmatched. CDR3 amino acids: CASRDRVVYGYTF. Written as DNA, the CDR3 is TGTGCCAGTAGAGACAGGGTCGTCTATGGCTACACCTTC.

The V call is TRBV28, the J call TRBJ1-1, with D hard to call. V was cut by 3 bases and J by 3 bases, with 5 bases left in between. The CDR3 extends over 12 amino acids. CDR1 MDHEN and CDR2 SYDVKM come from the germline V gene. In nucleotides, the CDR3 is TGTGCCAGCAGTTTCCCAGACACTGAAGCTTTCTTT. This codes for CASSFPDTEAFF.

The chain carries TRBV5-1 and TRBJ2-5; 7 positions agree with TRBD1. The DNA end favors TRBJ2-7, so the J call may be wrong. CDR1 and CDR2 from the germline V gene are SGHRS and YFSETQ. The CDR3 totals 17 residues. The CDR3 region is CASSLGFTGATAYEQYF. CDR3 DNA: TGCGCCAGCAGCTTGGGCTTTACAGGGGCTACGGCCTACGAGCAGTACTTC.

The CDR3 DNA sequence: TGTGCCAGCAGCTCGAGGACTAGCGGGGGCCCAAGGGTCTACGAGCAGTACTTC. The encoded protein is CASSSRTSGGPRVYEQYF. This chain connects TRBV13 to TRBJ2-7; TRBD2 matches at 13 bases. This CDR3 has 18 residues. Germline V lookup: CDR1 PRHDT, CDR2 FYEKMQ (reference sequence). Unmatched junction bases numbered 12, after V lost 4 bases and J lost 3 bases.

The chain joins TRBV25-1 to TRBJ1-3; D is undetermined. V lost 4 bases and J lost 0, with 7 bases in between. Per germline, CDR1 MGHDK and CDR2 SYGVNS. This CDR3 spans 14 amino acids. The CDR3 here is CASSVENSGNTIYF. CDR3 DNA sequence: TGTGCCAGCAGTGTAGAGAACTCTGGAAACACCATATATTTT.

The gene calls are TRBV5-1 and TRBJ2-7; 9 nucleotides match TRBD1. The length of the CDR3 is 17 residues. Trimming took 4 bases from V and 2 from J; bases not matched to a gene: 13. Germline V gives CDR1 SGHRS, CDR2 YFSETQ. CDR3 nucleotides: TGCGCCAGCAGCCCGGGGCCCGGGACAGGGCTAACCTACGAGCAGTACTTC. As protein: CASSPGPGTGLTYEQYF.

The chain is built from TRBV30 and TRBJ2-6; no clear D gene. V lost 4 bases to trimming and J lost 4 bases, with 11 bases between them. Germline V gene lookup returns CDR1 GTSNPN and CDR2 SVGIG (reference sequence). The CDR3 extends over 14 amino acids. Written as DNA, the CDR3 is TGTGCCTGGAACTTGTACCCCGGGGCCAACGTCCTGACTTTC. Amino acids: CAWNLYPGANVLTF.

The chain joins TRBV5-6 to TRBJ2-1, with 7 bases aligning to TRBD2. This CDR3 has 15 amino acids. The germline V gene has CDR1 SGHDT and CDR2 YYEEEE. The V segment lost 1 base and the J segment 8 bases; nucleotides outside the gene matches: 9. CDR3 in DNA: TGTGCCAGCAGCTTGCCCAGCGGGAATCGTTATGAGCAGTTCTTC. Translation gives CASSLPSGNRYEQFF.

This clone was counted only a few times. The CDR3 region is CASSADRNTEAFF. The CDR3 nucleotides are TGTGCCAGCAGCGCTGACAGGAACACTGAAGCTTTCTTT. V usage is TRBV7-3 and J usage is TRBJ1-1, with TRBD1 as a possible D gene (5 bases). Trimming shortened V by 5 bases and J by 1 base, and 8 bases separated the two germline ends. The V gene's germline CDR1 is SGHTA and CDR2 FQGTGA. CDR3 length: 13 residues. The entire variable domain, with the rest obtained from reference TRBV7-3 and TRBJ1-1, is as follows: GAGVSQTPSNKVTEKGKYVELRCDPISGHTALYWYRQSLGQGPEFLIYFQGTGAADDSGLPNDRFFAVRPEGSVSTLKIQRTERGDSAVYLCASSADRNTEAFFGQGTRLTVV.

The chain links TRBV15 to TRBJ2-7; tentatively, D is TRBD2 (7 bases). V was pared by 3 bases and J by 6 bases, with 15 bases between. This CDR3 region has 14 residues. Germline assignment: CDR1 LNHNV and CDR2 YYDKDF (reference sequence). Here the CDR3 DNA reads TGTGCCACCAGCAGGAGGGGGGGGACCCGCGAGCAGTACTTC. Amino acids: CATSRRGGTREQYF.

The chain has TRBV4-2 and TRBJ2-7, with D hard to call. Between the trimmed V and J ends, which lost 1 base and 9 bases, there was a span of 16 bases. The CDR3 has 14 residues. Germline V gene lookup returns CDR1 LGHNA and CDR2 YNFKEQ. The CDR3: CASSQAPEARGQYF. DNA for the CDR3: TGTGCCAGCAGCCAAGCCCCGGAAGCGCGCGGGCAGTACTTC.

The chain joins TRBV27 to TRBJ1-3; 7 bases map to TRBD1. The CDR3 is 14 amino acids. Germline V lookup: CDR1 MNHEY, CDR2 SMNVEV (reference sequence). V was clipped by 5 bases and J by 3 bases; unmatched bases: 4. The CDR3 nucleotides read TGTGCCAGCAGTCGACAGGGCGGTGGAAACACCATATATTTT. This encodes CASSRQGGGNTIYF.

This clone was observed once. The genes are TRBV28 and TRBJ1-2; 10 bases align to TRBD1. Germline CDR1 and CDR2: MDHEN and SYDVKM. The CDR3 spans 13 residues. The trim removed 7 bases at V and 4 bases at J, leaving 3 bases unmatched. CDR3 sequence reads: CASTRDRGYGYTF. CDR3 in DNA: TGTGCCAGCACCCGGGACAGGGGCTATGGCTACACCTTC.

The chain uses TRBV27 and TRBJ1-5, with 9 nucleotides matching TRBD1. This CDR3 comprises 16 residues. Losses at the gene ends were 6 bases for V and 1 base for J; bases not matched to a gene: 7. The germline CDR1 and CDR2 sequences are MNHEY and SMNVEV (reference sequence). CDR3 residues: CASRTTGGESNQPQHF. The CDR3 nucleotides read TGTGCCAGCAGGACCACAGGGGGCGAAAGCAATCAGCCCCAGCATTTT.

In its sample, this clone was seen once. The V and J genes are TRBV7-2 and TRBJ2-7, with 10 bases fitting TRBD1. This CDR3 spans 14 amino acids. Germline values: CDR1 SGHTA, CDR2 FQGNSA. Germline trimming cut 5 bases from V and 3 bases from J; bases unmatched to any gene: 4. In DNA, the CDR3 is TGTGCCAGCAGCCCCGGGACAGGGGACTACGAGCAGTACTTC. Amino acids: CASSPGTGDYEQYF. Looking up the rest from reference TRBV7-2 and TRBJ2-7 gives the full variable domain: GAGVSQSPSNKVTEKGKDVELRCDPISGHTALYWYRQSLGQGLEFLIYFQGNSAPDKSGLPSDRFSAERTGGSVSTLTIQRTQQEDSAVYLCASSPGTGDYEQYFGPGTRLTVT.

The CDR3 sequence: CASSAQYDYEQYF. The CDR3 DNA reads as TGTGCCAGTAGTGCCCAGTATGACTACGAGCAGTACTTC. The chain couples TRBV19 to TRBJ2-7, with unresolved D. Germline V gives CDR1 LNHDA, CDR2 SQIVND (reference sequence). Trimming pared 5 bases from V and 3 bases from J, leaving 11 bases between. The CDR3 loop spans 13 amino acids.

V and J are TRBV4-2 and TRBJ2-3, with 12 bases identical to TRBD2. Germline CDR1 and CDR2: LGHNA and YNFKEQ. This CDR3 is 15 amino acids long. V gave up 2 bases and J gave up 3 bases; unmatched junction bases: 0. As DNA, the CDR3 is TGTGCCAGCAGCCAAACTAGCGGGAGGACAGATACGCAGTATTTT. Protein product: CASSQTSGRTDTQYF.

This clone came up a few times. This chain links TRBV9 with TRBJ1-1; D remains unclear. V was shortened by 2 bases and J by 0 bases, with 20 bases between the two germline ends. This CDR3 spans 18 amino acids. Germline V gene sequence: CDR1 SGDLS, CDR2 YYNGEE. The CDR3 DNA follows: TGTGCCAGCAGCGTTTTGAGCCGAGGGAGGATACTGAACACTGAAGCTTTCTTT. As protein: CASSVLSRGRILNTEAFF.

This rearrangement joins TRBV5-1 to TRBJ2-7, with 8 bases that match TRBD2. J was trimmed by 4 bases and V by 5 bases; bases with no gene match: 5. The germline V gene encodes CDR1 SGHRS and CDR2 YFSETQ. The CDR3 extends over 13 amino acids. CDR3 region: CASRQAGAYEQYF. CDR3 nucleotide sequence: TGCGCCAGCAGGCAAGCGGGAGCGTACGAGCAGTACTTC.

The chain links TRBV4-1 to TRBJ1-1; D remains unclear. The CDR3 consists of 16 residues. Germline CDR1 is MGHRA and CDR2 is YSYEKL. Trimming took 3 bases from V and 6 from J, leaving 20 bases between them. In DNA, the CDR3 is TGCGCCAGCAGCCAGTCAAGAGGAGGATCAGCCGCTGAAGCTTTCTTT. Its protein is CASSQSRGGSAAEAFF.

CDR3 region: CASSWTNNYGYTF. CDR3 nucleotide sequence: TGTGCCAGCAGCTGGACAAACAACTATGGCTACACCTTC. The chain is built from TRBV5-8 and TRBJ1-2; a weak D match, TRBD1 (5 bases). The V end was cut by 3 bases, the J end by 2 bases, with 8 bases between. The germline CDR1 and CDR2 sequences are SGHTS and YDEGEE. The CDR3 totals 13 residues.